This entry describes one TCR beta chain. The antigen remains unidentified. TCRdb called the 5' RACE reads again in MiXCR, with one record for every CDR3 protein. This sample has about 180,000 distinct CDR3 sequences, with more than 15% found just once. CDR3 length equals 14 residues. Germline V CDR1 and CDR2: MNHNS, SASEGT. V gave up 6 bases and J gave up 3 bases, with 15 bases separating them. This record belongs to a study of T-cell memory formation after mild COVID-19. Study-wide results and limits: Within pre-infection memory, some responding clones were found, suggesting cross-reactive memory joined. Of the contracting clones, CD4+ ones lay mainly in CM and EM, and CD8+ ones in EMRA. There was a balanced CD4/CD8 profile in clones contracting day 15 to 85, and later expanders leaned CD4+.

V gene TRBV6-1 combines with J gene TRBJ2-7; weak D call: TRBD1 (6 bases). Sequenced sample: PBMCs or a T cell subset sorted from them (not recorded which). The receptor was isolated from an adult woman who had mild COVID-19 (a few samples of this study predate the infection). Cell type and time point are not known. DNA for the CDR3: TGTGCCAGCAGCCAGACAGGAATTCTCTACGAGCAGTACTTC. This sequence encodes CASSQTGILYEQYF.